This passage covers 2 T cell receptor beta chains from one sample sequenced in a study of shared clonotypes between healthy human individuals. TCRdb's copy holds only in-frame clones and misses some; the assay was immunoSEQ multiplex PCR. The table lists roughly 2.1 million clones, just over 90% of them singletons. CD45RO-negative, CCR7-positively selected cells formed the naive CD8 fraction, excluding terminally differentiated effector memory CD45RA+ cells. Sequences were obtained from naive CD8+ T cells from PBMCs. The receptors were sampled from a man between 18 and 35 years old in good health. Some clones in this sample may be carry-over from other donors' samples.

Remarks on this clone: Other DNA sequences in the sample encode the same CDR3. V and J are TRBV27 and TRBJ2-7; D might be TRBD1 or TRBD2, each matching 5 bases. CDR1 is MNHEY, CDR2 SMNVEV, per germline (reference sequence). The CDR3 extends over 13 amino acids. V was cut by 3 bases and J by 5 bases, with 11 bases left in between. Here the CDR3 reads CASSLRGVHEQYF. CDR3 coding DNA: TGTGCCAGCAGTTTGAGGGGAGTCCACGAGCAGTACTTC.

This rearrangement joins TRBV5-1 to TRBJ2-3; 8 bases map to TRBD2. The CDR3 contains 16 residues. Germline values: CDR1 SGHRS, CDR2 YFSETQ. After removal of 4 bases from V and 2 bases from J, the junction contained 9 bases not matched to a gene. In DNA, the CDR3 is TGCGCCAGCAGCCCCCTCGGGCGGGAGGCCACAGATACGCAGTATTTT. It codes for CASSPLGREATDTQYF.